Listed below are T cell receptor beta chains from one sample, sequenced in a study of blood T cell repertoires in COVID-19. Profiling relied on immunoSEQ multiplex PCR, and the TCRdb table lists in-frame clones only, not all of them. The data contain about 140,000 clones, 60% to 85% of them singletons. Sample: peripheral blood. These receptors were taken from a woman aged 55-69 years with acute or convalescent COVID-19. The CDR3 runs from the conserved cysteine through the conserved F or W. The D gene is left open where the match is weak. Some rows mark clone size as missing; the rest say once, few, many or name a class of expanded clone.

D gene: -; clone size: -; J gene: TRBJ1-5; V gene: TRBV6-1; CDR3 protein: CASSEATGSRPQHF; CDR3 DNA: TGTGCCAGCAGTGAAGCGACGGGTTCTCGGCCCCAGCATTTT
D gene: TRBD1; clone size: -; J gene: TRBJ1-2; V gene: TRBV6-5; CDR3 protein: CASRGQFGYTF; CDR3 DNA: TGTGCCAGCAGGGGACAGTTTGGCTACACCTTC
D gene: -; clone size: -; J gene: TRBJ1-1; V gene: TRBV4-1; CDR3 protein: CASSAREGVNTEAFF; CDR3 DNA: TGCGCCAGCAGCGCCCGGGAGGGCGTGAACACTGAAGCTTTCTTT
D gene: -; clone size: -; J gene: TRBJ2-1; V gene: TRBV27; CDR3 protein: CASSPGGPNEQFF; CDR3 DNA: TGTGCCAGCAGCCCCGGGGGTCCGAATGAGCAGTTCTTC
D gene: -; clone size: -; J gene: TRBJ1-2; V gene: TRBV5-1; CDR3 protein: CASSPGDYGYTF; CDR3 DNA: TGCGCCAGCAGTCCGGGGGACTATGGCTACACCTTC
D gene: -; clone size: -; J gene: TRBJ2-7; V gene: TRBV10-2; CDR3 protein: CASSGRYSYEQYF; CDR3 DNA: TGCGCCAGCTCGGGAAGGTATTCCTACGAGCAGTACTTC
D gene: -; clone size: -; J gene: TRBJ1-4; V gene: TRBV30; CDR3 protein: CAWSQDSSTNEKLFF; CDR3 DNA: TGTGCCTGGAGCCAGGACTCCTCAACTAATGAAAAACTGTTTTTT
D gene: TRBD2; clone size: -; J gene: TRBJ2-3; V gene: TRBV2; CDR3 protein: CASKSGRAPDTQYF; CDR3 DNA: TGTGCCAGCAAAAGCGGGAGGGCTCCAGATACGCAGTATTTT
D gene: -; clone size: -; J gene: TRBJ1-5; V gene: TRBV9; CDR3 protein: CASSVGEGRNQPQHF; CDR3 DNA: TGTGCCAGCAGCGTAGGGGAGGGACGAAATCAGCCCCAGCATTTT
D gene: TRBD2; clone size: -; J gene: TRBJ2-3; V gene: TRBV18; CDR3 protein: CASSPAGGFTDTQYF; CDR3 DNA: TGTGCCAGCTCACCGGCGGGAGGGTTCACAGATACGCAGTATTTT
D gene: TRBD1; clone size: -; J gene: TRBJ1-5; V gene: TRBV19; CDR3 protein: CATDGTELFSNQPQHF; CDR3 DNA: TGTGCCACGGATGGGACAGAACTCTTTAGCAATCAGCCCCAGCATTTT
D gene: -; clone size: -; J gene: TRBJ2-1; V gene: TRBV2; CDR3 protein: CASSAQGNYNEQFF; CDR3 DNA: TGTGCCAGCAGTGCTCAGGGGAACTACAATGAGCAGTTCTTC
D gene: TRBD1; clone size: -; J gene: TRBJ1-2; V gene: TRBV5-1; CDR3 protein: CASRRTGQNYGYTF; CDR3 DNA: TGCGCCAGCAGGAGGACAGGGCAAAACTATGGCTACACCTTC
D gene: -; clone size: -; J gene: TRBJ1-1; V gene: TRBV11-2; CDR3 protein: CASSLASTEAFF; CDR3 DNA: TGTGCCAGCAGCCTAGCGAGCACTGAAGCTTTCTTT
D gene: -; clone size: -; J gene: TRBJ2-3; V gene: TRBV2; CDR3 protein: CASTERRITRSSTDTQYF; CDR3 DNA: TGTGCCAGCACTGAAAGAAGAATAACTAGGTCTAGCACAGATACGCAGTATTTT
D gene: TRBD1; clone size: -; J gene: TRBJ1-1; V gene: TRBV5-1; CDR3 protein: CASSLNTGQGITEAFF; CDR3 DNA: TGCGCCAGCAGCTTAAACACCGGACAGGGGATCACTGAAGCTTTCTTT
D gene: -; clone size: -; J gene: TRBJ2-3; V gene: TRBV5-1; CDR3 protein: CASSLEPTRTTDTQYF; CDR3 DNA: TGCGCCAGCAGCTTGGAACCCACTCGAACTACAGATACGCAGTATTTT
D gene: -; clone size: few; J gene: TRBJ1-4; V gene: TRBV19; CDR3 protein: CASSGTNRNEKLFF; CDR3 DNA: TGTGCCAGTAGCGGGACAAACAGGAATGAAAAACTGTTTTTT
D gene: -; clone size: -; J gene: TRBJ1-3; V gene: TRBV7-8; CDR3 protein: CASSPLLGNTIYF; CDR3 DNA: TGTGCCAGCAGCCCCCTTTTAGGAAACACCATATATTTT
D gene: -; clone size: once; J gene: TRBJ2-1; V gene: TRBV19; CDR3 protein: CASSSRDLIYNEQFF; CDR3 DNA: TGTGCCAGTAGTAGCCGGGACTTGATTTACAATGAGCAGTTCTTC
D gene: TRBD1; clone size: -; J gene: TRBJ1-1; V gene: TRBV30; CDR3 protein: CAVYRDRDTEAFF; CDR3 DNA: TGTGCCGTTTACCGGGACAGGGACACTGAAGCTTTCTTT
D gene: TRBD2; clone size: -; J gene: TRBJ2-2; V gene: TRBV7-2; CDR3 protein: CASSFTTSGNTGELFF; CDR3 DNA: TGTGCCAGCAGCTTTACGACTAGCGGGAACACCGGGGAGCTGTTTTTT
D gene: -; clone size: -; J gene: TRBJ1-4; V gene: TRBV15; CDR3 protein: CATSRVRTGNEKLFF; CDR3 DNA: TGTGCCACCAGCAGAGTTCGCACAGGGAATGAAAAACTGTTTTTT
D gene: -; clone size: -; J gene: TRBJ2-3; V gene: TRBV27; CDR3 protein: CASSFRQGRIAGVSSTDTQYF; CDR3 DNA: TGTGCCAGCAGTTTCCGACAGGGGAGAATAGCGGGGGTTTCTAGCACAGATACGCAGTATTTT
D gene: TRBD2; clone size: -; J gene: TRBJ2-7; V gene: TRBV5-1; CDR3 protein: CASSRIAGNYEQYF; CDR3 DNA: TGCGCCAGCAGCAGGATAGCGGGGAACTACGAGCAGTACTTC
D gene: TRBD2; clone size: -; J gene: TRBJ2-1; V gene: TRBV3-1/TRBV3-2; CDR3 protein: CASSQVPGLAPYNEQFF; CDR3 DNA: TGTGCCAGCAGCCAAGTGCCGGGACTAGCCCCCTACAATGAGCAGTTCTTC
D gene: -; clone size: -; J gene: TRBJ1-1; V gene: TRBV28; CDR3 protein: CASSLPFEALNTEAFF; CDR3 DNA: TGTGCCAGCAGTTTACCTTTCGAGGCACTGAACACTGAAGCTTTCTTT
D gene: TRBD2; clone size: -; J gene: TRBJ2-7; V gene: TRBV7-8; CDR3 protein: CASSSSRGLAYYEQYF; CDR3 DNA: TGTGCCAGCAGCTCCTCCCGGGGACTAGCGTACTACGAGCAGTACTTC
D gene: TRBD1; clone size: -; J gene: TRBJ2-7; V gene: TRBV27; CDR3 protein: CASRDRVHEQYF; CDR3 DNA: TGTGCCAGCCGGGACAGGGTCCACGAGCAGTACTTC
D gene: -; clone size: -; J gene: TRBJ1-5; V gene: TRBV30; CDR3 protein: CAWTAGASNQPQHF; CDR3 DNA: TGTGCCTGGACAGCTGGGGCCAGCAATCAGCCCCAGCATTTT
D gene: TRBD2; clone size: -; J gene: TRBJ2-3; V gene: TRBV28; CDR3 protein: CASSLSGGPGTDTQYF; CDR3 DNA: TGTGCCAGCAGTTTATCGGGAGGGCCAGGCACAGATACGCAGTATTTT
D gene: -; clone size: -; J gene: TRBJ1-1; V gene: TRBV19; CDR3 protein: CAAGGNTEAFF; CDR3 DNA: TGTGCCGCGGGAGGGAACACTGAAGCTTTCTTT
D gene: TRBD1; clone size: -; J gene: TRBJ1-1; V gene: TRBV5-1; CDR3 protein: CASSLETTGKTEAFF; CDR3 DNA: TGCGCCAGCAGCTTGGAAACGACAGGGAAAACTGAAGCTTTCTTT
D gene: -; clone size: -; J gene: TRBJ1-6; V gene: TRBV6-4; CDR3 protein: CASSAHPQGNSPLHF; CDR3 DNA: TGTGCCAGCAGTGCCCATCCGCAGGGAAATTCACCCCTCCACTTT
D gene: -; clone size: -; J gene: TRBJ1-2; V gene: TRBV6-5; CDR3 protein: CASSPDGNNYGYTF; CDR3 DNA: TGTGCCAGCAGTCCGGACGGGAATAACTATGGCTACACCTTC
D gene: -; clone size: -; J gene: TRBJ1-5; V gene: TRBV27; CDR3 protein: CASSLLRGGERQPQHF; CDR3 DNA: TGTGCCAGCAGTTTATTACGGGGTGGGGAACGTCAGCCCCAGCATTTT
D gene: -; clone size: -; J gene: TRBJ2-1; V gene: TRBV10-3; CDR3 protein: CAISMDSPDTYNEQFF; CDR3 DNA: TGTGCCATCAGCATGGACAGCCCCGATACCTACAATGAGCAGTTCTTC
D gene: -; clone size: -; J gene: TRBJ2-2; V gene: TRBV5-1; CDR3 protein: CASSPLGGRAGAGELFF; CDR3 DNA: TGCGCCAGCAGCCCACTTGGGGGCAGGGCGGGAGCTGGGGAGCTGTTTTTT
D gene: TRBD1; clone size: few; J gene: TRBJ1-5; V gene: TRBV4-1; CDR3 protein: CASSDLQGVVHQPQHF; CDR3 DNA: TGCGCCAGCAGCGATTTACAGGGGGTGGTTCATCAGCCCCAGCATTTT
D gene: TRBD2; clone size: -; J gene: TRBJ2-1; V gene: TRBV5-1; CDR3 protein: CASSLEASGNEQFF; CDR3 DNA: TGCGCCAGCAGCTTGGAGGCTAGCGGCAATGAGCAGTTCTTC